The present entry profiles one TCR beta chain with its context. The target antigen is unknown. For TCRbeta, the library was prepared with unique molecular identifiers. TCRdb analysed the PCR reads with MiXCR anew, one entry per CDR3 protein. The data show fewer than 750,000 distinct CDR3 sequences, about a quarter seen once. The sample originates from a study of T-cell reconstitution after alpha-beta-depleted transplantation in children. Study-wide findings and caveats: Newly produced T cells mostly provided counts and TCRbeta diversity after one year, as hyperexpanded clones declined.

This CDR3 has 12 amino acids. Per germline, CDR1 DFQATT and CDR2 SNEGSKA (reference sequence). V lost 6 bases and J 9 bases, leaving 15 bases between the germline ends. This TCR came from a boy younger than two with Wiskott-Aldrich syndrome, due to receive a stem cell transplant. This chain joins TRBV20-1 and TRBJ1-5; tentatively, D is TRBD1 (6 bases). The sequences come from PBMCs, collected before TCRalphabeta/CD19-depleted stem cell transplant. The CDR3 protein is CSAGEGGRPQHF. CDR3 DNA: TGCAGTGCCGGAGAGGGGGGGCGGCCCCAGCATTTT.